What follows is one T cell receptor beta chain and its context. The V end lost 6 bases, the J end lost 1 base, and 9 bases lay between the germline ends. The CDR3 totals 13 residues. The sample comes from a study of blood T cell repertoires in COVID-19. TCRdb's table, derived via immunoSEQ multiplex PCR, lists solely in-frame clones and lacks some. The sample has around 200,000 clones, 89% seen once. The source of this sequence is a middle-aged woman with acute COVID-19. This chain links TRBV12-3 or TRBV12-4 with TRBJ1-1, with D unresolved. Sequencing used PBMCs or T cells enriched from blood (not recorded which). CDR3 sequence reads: CASRLTENTEAFF. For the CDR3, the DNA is TGTGCCAGCAGACTTACAGAGAACACTGAAGCTTTCTTT.